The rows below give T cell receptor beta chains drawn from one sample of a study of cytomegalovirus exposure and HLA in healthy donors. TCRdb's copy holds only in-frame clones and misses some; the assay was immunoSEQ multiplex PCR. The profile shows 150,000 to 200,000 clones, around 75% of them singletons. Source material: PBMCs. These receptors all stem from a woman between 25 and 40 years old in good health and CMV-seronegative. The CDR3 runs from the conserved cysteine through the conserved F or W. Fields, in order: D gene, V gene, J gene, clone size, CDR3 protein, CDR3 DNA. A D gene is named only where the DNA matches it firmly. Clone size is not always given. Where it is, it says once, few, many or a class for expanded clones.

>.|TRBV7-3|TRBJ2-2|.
CASSLTFRRGTGELFF
TGTGCCAGCAGCTTAACGTTCAGAAGGGGAACCGGGGAGCTGTTTTTT
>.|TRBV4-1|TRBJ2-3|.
CASSPGRGTDTQYF
TGCGCCAGCAGCCCAGGGCGTGGCACAGATACGCAGTATTTT
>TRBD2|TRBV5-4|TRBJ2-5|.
CASSSPSGTSSETQYF
TGTGCCAGCAGCTCTCCATCGGGGACTAGCTCCGAGACCCAGTACTTC
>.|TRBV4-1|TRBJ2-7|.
CASSQDSPEAYEQYF
TGCGCCAGCAGCCAAGATAGCCCAGAGGCCTACGAGCAGTACTTC
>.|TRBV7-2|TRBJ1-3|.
CASSLARRPGNSGNTIYF
TGTGCCAGCAGCTTAGCGCGTCGGCCAGGCAACTCTGGAAACACCATATATTTT
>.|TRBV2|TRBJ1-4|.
CASTGGRSNEKLFF
TGTGCCAGTACCGGAGGGCGGAGTAATGAAAAACTGTTTTTT
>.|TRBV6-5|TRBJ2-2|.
CASSYSPGTSPGELFF
TGTGCCAGCAGTTACTCACCCGGGACATCCCCCGGGGAGCTGTTTTTT
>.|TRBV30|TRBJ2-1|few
CAWSVNNEQFF
TGTGCCTGGAGTGTTAACAATGAGCAGTTCTTC
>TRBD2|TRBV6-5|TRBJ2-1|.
CASSASGRGFFQFF
TGTGCCAGCAGTGCTAGCGGGAGAGGTTTTTTTCAGTTCTTC
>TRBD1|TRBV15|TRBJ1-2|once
CATSRPGTGGFSYTF
TGTGCCACCAGCAGGCCCGGGACAGGGGGCTTTAGCTACACCTTC
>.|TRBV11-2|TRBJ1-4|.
CASSLGGAFNEKLFF
TGTGCCAGCAGCTTAGGTGGGGCGTTTAATGAAAAACTGTTTTTT
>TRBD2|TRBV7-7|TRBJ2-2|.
CASSLAGRSTGELFF
TGTGCTAGCAGCTTAGCCGGGAGGTCCACCGGGGAGCTGTTTTTT
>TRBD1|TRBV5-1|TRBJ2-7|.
CASRRSGTGTSEQYF
TGCGCCAGCAGACGGTCTGGGACAGGGACCTCCGAGCAGTACTTC
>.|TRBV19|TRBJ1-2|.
CASSPGGRDYGYTF
TGTGCCAGTAGCCCCGGCGGGAGGGACTATGGCTACACCTTC
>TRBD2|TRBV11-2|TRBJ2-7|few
CASSLGRVAGEQYF
TGTGCCAGCAGCTTAGGGAGGGTAGCGGGCGAGCAGTACTTC
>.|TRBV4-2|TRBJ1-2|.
CASSAGQGPCGYTF
TGTGCCAGCAGCGCCGGCCAGGGGCCCTGCGGCTACACCTTC
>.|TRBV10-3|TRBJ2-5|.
CAISESTSRSETQYF
TGTGCCATCAGTGAGTCGACTAGTAGGTCGGAGACCCAGTACTTC
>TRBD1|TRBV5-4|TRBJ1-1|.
CASTRTGANTEAFF
TGTGCCAGCACCAGGACAGGGGCGAACACTGAAGCTTTCTTT
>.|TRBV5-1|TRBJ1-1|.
CASSLQAQYTEAFF
TGCGCCAGCAGCTTGCAGGCCCAGTACACTGAAGCTTTCTTT
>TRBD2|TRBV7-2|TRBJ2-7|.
CASSQAGTSGSSYEQYF
TGTGCCAGCAGCCAGGCCGGGACTAGCGGAAGCTCCTACGAGCAGTACTTC
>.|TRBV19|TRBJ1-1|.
CASNNRVGTEAFF
TGTGCCAGTAATAACAGGGTTGGCACTGAAGCTTTCTTT
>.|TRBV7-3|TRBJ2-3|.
CASSLRGRGRPDTQYF
TGTGCCAGCAGCTTAAGAGGGCGCGGTCGCCCGGATACGCAGTATTTT
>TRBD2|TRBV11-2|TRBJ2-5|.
CASSVGGSGRAEETQYF
TGTGCCAGCAGCGTTGGGGGTAGCGGGAGGGCCGAGGAGACCCAGTACTTC
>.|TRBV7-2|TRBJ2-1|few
CASSLGGTLGNEQFF
TGTGCCAGCAGCTTAGGTGGGACACTGGGGAATGAGCAGTTCTTC
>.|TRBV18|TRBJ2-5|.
CASSPFGLGGTQYF
TGTGCCAGCTCACCTTTCGGCCTCGGGGGGACCCAGTACTTC
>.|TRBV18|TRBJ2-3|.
CASSRDSTDTQYF
TGTGCCAGCTCGCGGGATAGCACAGATACGCAGTATTTT
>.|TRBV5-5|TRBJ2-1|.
CASSFYYRYNEQFF
TGTGCCAGCAGCTTTTATTACAGATACAATGAGCAGTTCTTC